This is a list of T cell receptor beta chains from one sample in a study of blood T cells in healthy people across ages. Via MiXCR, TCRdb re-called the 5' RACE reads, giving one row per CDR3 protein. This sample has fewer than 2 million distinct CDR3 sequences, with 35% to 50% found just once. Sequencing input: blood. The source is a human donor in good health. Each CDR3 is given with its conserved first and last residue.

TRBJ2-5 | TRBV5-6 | CASSYLDTRETQYF
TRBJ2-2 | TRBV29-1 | CSVAEGAAGELFF
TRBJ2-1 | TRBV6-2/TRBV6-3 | CASRRRTSGLSSYNEQFF
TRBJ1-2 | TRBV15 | CATTKQGLEGYTF
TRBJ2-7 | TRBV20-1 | CSAPKFSGGEQYF
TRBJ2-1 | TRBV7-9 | CASSPASGGAIVEQFF
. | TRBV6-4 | CASLRGGGYEQYF
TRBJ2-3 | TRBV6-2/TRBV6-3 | CASSYGWLAGRSTDTQYF
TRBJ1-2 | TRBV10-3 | CAISEGQGKESGYTF
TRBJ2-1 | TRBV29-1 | CSVRSSEQFF
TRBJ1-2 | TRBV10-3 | CAISDDPTVGGYTF
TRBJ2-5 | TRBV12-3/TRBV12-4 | CASSSVRDRGLEGQETQYF
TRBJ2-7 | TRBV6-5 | CASSPIPPPEEQYF
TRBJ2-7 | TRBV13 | CASSTGTDEQYF
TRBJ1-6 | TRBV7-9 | CASSFWERDSPLHF
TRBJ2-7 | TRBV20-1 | CSAWDQRGAHDEQYF
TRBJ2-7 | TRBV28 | CASSLDGGREQYF
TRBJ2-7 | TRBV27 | CASSYLTPTVGYEQYF
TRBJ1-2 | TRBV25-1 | CASSESGAGYGYTF
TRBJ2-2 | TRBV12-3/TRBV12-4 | CASRRGGAGELFF
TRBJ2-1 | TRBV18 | CASSPPWRGDQNEQFF
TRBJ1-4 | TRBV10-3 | CAISEGTGVEKRFF
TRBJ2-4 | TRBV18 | CASSSGQGLNIQYF
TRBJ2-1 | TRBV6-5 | CASSSPRPGLALVQFF
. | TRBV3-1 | CASSLNPTAEYEQYF
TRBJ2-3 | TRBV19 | CASWAGEVQYF
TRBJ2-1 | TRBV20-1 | CSARDRGVQFF
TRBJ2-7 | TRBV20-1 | CSASRGDTYEQYF
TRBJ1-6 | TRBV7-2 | CASSPPGRGWTPLHF
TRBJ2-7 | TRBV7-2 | CASSLRSSGEQYF
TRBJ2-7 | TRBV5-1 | CASSLQDSGTYEQYF
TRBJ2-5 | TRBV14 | CASSQDLFREETQYF
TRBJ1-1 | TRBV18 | CASSQGLDTEAFF
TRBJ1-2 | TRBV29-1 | CSGTVGSGYTF
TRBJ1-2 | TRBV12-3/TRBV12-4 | CASSLEGVGGYTF
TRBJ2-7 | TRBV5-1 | CASSLVAGSPYEQYF
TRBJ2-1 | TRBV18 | CASSPDPREQFF
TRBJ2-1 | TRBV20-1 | CSARAYNYNEQFF
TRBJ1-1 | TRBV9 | CASSGTGWAGTEAFF
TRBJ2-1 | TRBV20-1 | CSARDLVQGSSYNEQFF
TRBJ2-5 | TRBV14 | CASSQDWVRGEQYF
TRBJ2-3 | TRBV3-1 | CASSQEKNTQYF